This T cell receptor (beta chain) was recorded in a study of PD-L1 blockade in urothelial cancer listed by TCRdb under 2017. With regard to the full study: Every patient began therapy in about 2014 and was given atezolizumab 1,200 mg intravenously every 3 weeks. Durable clinical benefit was achieved by nine patients but not by the remaining 20. Pretreatment tumor samples, along with matched peripheral blood collected serially before and after atezolizumab treatment, underwent TCR sequencing. In the same patients, whole exome sequencing and RNA sequencing of pretreatment tumors were performed in addition to TCR sequencing. A median of about 150,000 T cells and approximately 83,000 unique TCRs was obtained from blood samples, and a median clonality of 0.080 was observed. Blood samples were analyzed 3 weeks after the start of treatment (second dose) and 6 weeks after the start of treatment. Progression-free survival longer than 6 months counted as durable clinical benefit, and TCR features were additionally tested against both progression-free and overall survival. Pretreatment blood TCR-seq was available for about 30 patients, at least one posttreatment blood collection was obtained for around 25 patients, and tumor TCR-seq was available for around 25 patients. An exploratory multi-omic analysis was conducted of the somatic, immune and clinical correlates of response to PD-L1 blockade with atezolizumab in urothelial cancer. Patients had an ECOG performance status of 0 or 1 and had received between 0 and 3 prior chemotherapy regimens. About 90% of the 29 patients were identified as males with urothelial cancer of bladder origin, and a prior smoking history was reported by 18 of 29 patients.

Synthetic TCR analog templates were spiked into each PCR so that absolute template abundance could be estimated from read counts. TCRbeta CDR3 regions were amplified from genomic DNA with bias-controlled V and J gene primers using the immunoSEQ assay. Sequencing of rearranged TCRbeta segments was performed at approximately 20X coverage. Per the authors' processing: Sequencing errors were corrected by clustering, and CDR3s were annotated against IMGT so that V, D and J genes could be assigned. Out-of-frame and stop-codon sequences were excluded, and only productive TCRbeta rearrangements were used in downstream analyses. Clonality was calculated as one minus the Shannon entropy normalized by the log of the number of unique productive sequences. Fisher's exact test with Benjamini-Hochberg correction, using a cutoff of adjusted p below 0.01, was how clones that differed between time points or between blood and tumor were identified. In its TCRdb copy, this immuneACCESS table keeps in-frame sequences only and misses some clones. Where compared with another copy, unresolved V genes explain less than half of these, and the others have no known cause. V and J calls and clone size are those listed in that table; D and trimming were worked out from the DNA. The sample records about 100,000 clones, approximately 85% of which are singletons. Clones ranked in the top ten supply 2.4% of the sample.

The cohort included about 29 patients with locally advanced or metastatic urothelial carcinoma who were treated at Memorial Sloan Kettering on a trial protocol. Peripheral blood mononuclear cells were collected pretreatment and during treatment, with between 1 and 8 total time points obtained per patient. The Qiagen DNeasy Blood extraction kit was used to purify genomic DNA from total PBMCs and from tumor samples. PBMCs were collected pretreatment and during treatment, and were isolated and stored as previously described. Results and caveats for the whole study, not just this receptor: Improved progression-free and overall survival was associated with having pretreatment peripheral blood TCR clonality below the median. Patients with durable benefit showed greater expansion of tumor-associated TCR clones in peripheral blood 3 weeks after starting treatment (n = 22, p = 0.022). Because the sample size was small (n of about 29) and many exploratory analyses were performed, the results are intended to be hypothesis-generating.

From the cysteine up to the phenylalanine, the CDR3 has a length of 13 residues. Only CDR3 DNA remains: 39 bases, in frame from the first base. CDR1 SGHVS and CDR2 FNYEAQ were looked up in the germline V gene. V lost 0 bases and J lost 2 bases; the stretch between them is 5 bases long. Of note for this clone: Its antigen specificity is not known. Within one base of it there is no much larger clone, and no base qualities were kept.

The starting material was PBMCs, obtained around atezolizumab (anti-PD-L1) treatment. The chain was built from TRBV7-6 and TRBJ2-7; confidence is insufficient to name the D gene. This clonotype was sampled from a man over 45 with urothelial cancer. The DNA sequence is as follows: TGTGCCAGCAGCTTAGCAAACACCTACGAGCAGTACTTC. This is translated as CASSLANTYEQYF.